This T cell receptor (beta chain) was profiled in a study of regulatory T cells in long-lasting Graves disease. The overall study: Graves' patients, newly diagnosed, had taken antithyroid drugs under 3 months.

Indicated time point: newly diagnosed GD, antithyroid drugs for less than 3 months. RNA isolated from PBMCs was used to make the TCR library. The CDR3 sequence is 15 residues long. Looked up from germline, CDR1 is SGHTA and CDR2 is FQGNSA. Trimming shortened V by 1 base and J by 4 bases, and 13 bases separated the two germline ends. CDR3-region Arm-PCR and iRepertoire HTBI primers produced the TCR beta libraries. TCRdb itself ran the multiplex PCR reads through MiXCR, one entry per CDR3 protein. The profile covers approximately 350,000 distinct CDR3 sequences, with roughly 10% appearing a single time and around 18% taken by the ten largest. This clonotype occurred many times. Another study also made use of these data, one on T cells in Graves' hyperthyroidism and ophthalmopathy.

The chain joins TRBV7-2 to TRBJ1-2; D is uncertain. The specimen comprised peripheral blood mononuclear cells (PBMCs), sampled at new diagnosis, from a patient treated with antithyroid drugs. The sequence was obtained from a woman aged 18-30 years with Graves disease. Here the CDR3 reads CASSLGGQSLYGYTF. The CDR3 DNA reads TGTGCCAGCAGCTTAGGAGGGCAGAGTCTCTATGGCTACACCTTC.